These T cell receptor beta chains were read from a single sample in a study of CD8+CD57+ T cells in acquired aplastic anemia. TCRdb called the reads again in MiXCR, with one record for every CDR3 protein. Of over 150,000 distinct CDR3 sequences in the sample, about 52% are singletons; the top ten hold roughly 12%. Sequenced input: sorted CD4+, CD8+, or CD8+CD57+ T cells (not recorded which) from PBMCs. These receptors originate from a human donor with aplastic anemia. CDR3s include the opening cysteine and the closing phenylalanine or tryptophan. Each record gives: D gene, V gene, J gene, clone size, CDR3 DNA, CDR3 protein. The D gene is left open where the match is weak. Not every row has a clone size; where given, it reads once, few, many or a size class.

.	TRBV11-2	TRBJ1-1	many	TGTGCCAGCAGCTTGGTTTATAGAGGGCGCGGAAGGGAAGCTTTCTTT	CASSLVYRGRGREAFF
.	TRBV5-6	TRBJ1-1	many	TGTGCCAGCAGCCCTGGGGGCGTTGCCGAAGCTTTCTTT	CASSPGGVAEAFF
TRBD1	TRBV7-9	TRBJ2-7	.	TGTGCCAGCAGCCCCTGGGACAGGGTGGCCTACGAGCAGTACTTC	CASSPWDRVAYEQYF
TRBD1	TRBV20-1	TRBJ2-6	many	TGCAGTGCTGCCCCCGGACAGGCATCCTCCTCTGGGGCCAACGTCCTGACTTTC	CSAAPGQASSSGANVLTF
TRBD1	TRBV3-1	TRBJ2-7	many	TGTGCCAGCAGCATAGGACAGGGGGTGTACGAGCAGTACTTC	CASSIGQGVYEQYF
.	TRBV7-9	TRBJ2-7	.	TGTGCCAGCAGCTTAGCAACGAACACCTACGAGCAGTACTTC	CASSLATNTYEQYF
TRBD2	TRBV5-1	TRBJ2-5	few	TGCGCCAGCAGCTTGTGGCCCGCGGGGGGGCAGAGAGAGACCCAGTACTTC	CASSLWPAGGQRETQYF
.	TRBV12-5	TRBJ2-3	few	TGTGCTAGTGGTTGGTTGACAGATACGCAGTATTTT	CASGWLTDTQYF
.	TRBV11-2	TRBJ2-7	many	TGTGCCAGCAGCTTAGTGGGGGATTATCTGGCGCGGAGCTCCTACGAGCAGTACTTC	CASSLVGDYLARSSYEQYF
.	TRBV24-1	TRBJ1-2	many	TGTGCCACCAGTGCTGGGGGGCGGGATGGCTACACCTTC	CATSAGGRDGYTF
TRBD2	TRBV7-2	TRBJ2-1	.	TGTGCCAGCAGCCTTAGCGGGGGGTTCCTCTCCTACAATGAGCAGTTCTTC	CASSLSGGFLSYNEQFF
TRBD1	TRBV2	TRBJ2-7	few	TGTGCCCTGACAGGGCCGGGTGAGCAGTACTTC	CALTGPGEQYF
.	TRBV5-1	TRBJ2-1	.	TGCGCCAGCACCTTGGACTCCTTCTCCTACAATGAGCAGTTCTTC	CASTLDSFSYNEQFF
TRBD1	TRBV29-1	TRBJ2-7	few	TGCAGCCGGGGACAGGGGAGCGTTGGGGAGCAGTACTTC	CSRGQGSVGEQYF
.	TRBV24-1	TRBJ1-3	few	TGTGCCACCAACGGGCGCTCTGGAAACACCATATATTTT	CATNGRSGNTIYF
.	TRBV6-5	TRBJ2-5	many	TGTGCCAGCAGTTACGTCGTCCTGCTGGAGACCCAGTACTTC	CASSYVVLLETQYF
.	TRBV9	TRBJ1-2	many	TGTGCCAGCAGGCCCTTTTGGGGCTACACCTTC	CASRPFWGYTF
.	TRBV29-1	TRBJ2-7	once	TGCAGCGTCGCCGGGTCTGACTACGAGCAGTACTTC	CSVAGSDYEQYF
TRBD1	TRBV19	TRBJ1-5	.	TGTGCCAGTAGTATAGGACAGGGGGTCGCGTCCGATAGCAATCAGCCCCAGCATTTT	CASSIGQGVASDSNQPQHF
.	TRBV20-1	TRBJ1-1	.	TGCAGTGCTTCACCCACGGAAGCTTTCTTT	CSASPTEAFF
.	TRBV6-5	TRBJ2-7	.	TGTGCCAGCAGTTACTCGATTCCAGGTACATCCTACGAGCAGTACTTC	CASSYSIPGTSYEQYF
.	TRBV19	TRBJ2-5	many	TGTGCCAGTAGTACCGACAGGTTACAAGAGACCCAGTACTTC	CASSTDRLQETQYF
.	TRBV7-9	TRBJ2-7	.	TGTGCCAGCAGCTTTTTCCGGGACGAGCAGTACTTC	CASSFFRDEQYF
.	TRBV19	TRBJ1-1	once	TGTGCCAGTACCCCGACCTGGGGGGTTTTCTTT	CASTPTWGVFF
.	TRBV4-1	TRBJ2-6	many	TGCGCCAGCAGCCAAGCGGTCTCTGGGGCCAACGTCCTGACTTTC	CASSQAVSGANVLTF
.	TRBV19	TRBJ2-7	.	TGTGCCAGTAGCACAGGGCCTAGCTCCTACGAGCAGTACTTC	CASSTGPSSYEQYF
.	TRBV20-1	TRBJ2-7	.	TGCAGTGCTAGCAGACAGCTCGCGGTTTGGGAGCAGTACTTC	CSASRQLAVWEQYF
.	TRBV7-7	TRBJ2-7	.	TGTGCCAGCAGCACGGGAGTCTCTCCCTACGAGCAGTACTTC	CASSTGVSPYEQYF
.	TRBV2	TRBJ1-1	.	TGTGCCAGCAGTGACCTCTTGGGGAGGACTGAAGCTTTCTTT	CASSDLLGRTEAFF
TRBD1	TRBV3-1	TRBJ2-7	many	TGTGCCAGCAGCCAGGAACCTGACAGGGTCAAGCACGAGCAGTACTTC	CASSQEPDRVKHEQYF
.	TRBV18	TRBJ2-7	few	TGTGCCAGCTCACCAGGGGGCAGAGGAGAGCAGTACTTC	CASSPGGRGEQYF
.	TRBV25-1	TRBJ2-7	.	TGTGCCAGCAGTGCTACGACAGCCACCTACGAGCAGTACTTC	CASSATTATYEQYF
.	TRBV27	TRBJ1-6	many	TGTGCCACCTCGGACCGCCAAGGAGGCAATTCACCCCTCCACTTT	CATSDRQGGNSPLHF
.	TRBV20-1	TRBJ1-2	many	TGCAGTGCCCGACCGGGGACGGGGATGTTGAACTATGGCTACACCTTC	CSARPGTGMLNYGYTF
.	TRBV12-3/TRBV12-4	TRBJ1-4	.	TGTGCCAGCAGCCCACTGAACAGGGCGAGGGAAAAACTGTCTTTT	CASSPLNRAREKLSF
.	TRBV13	TRBJ2-7	many	TGTGCCAGCAGCCTAACGCTAGGCGCGGCAGGATCCTACGAGCAGTACTTC	CASSLTLGAAGSYEQYF
.	TRBV7-3	TRBJ2-1	few	TGTGCCAGCAGCTTAGGCCAGACCAATGAGCAGTTCTTC	CASSLGQTNEQFF
.	TRBV24-1	TRBJ2-5	few	TGTGCCACCAGTGATTCTCCGAGCGGTCAGTACTTC	CATSDSPSGQYF
TRBD1	TRBV29-1	TRBJ2-7	few	TGCAGCGTTGAAATCTTAGGGACAGGGGACGAGCAGTACTTC	CSVEILGTGDEQYF
TRBD1	TRBV10-2	TRBJ1-6	few	TGCGCCAGTCGACAGGGCTATAATTCACCCCTCCACTTT	CASRQGYNSPLHF
.	TRBV2	TRBJ1-2	many	TGTGCCAGCGTTTCGGGCTCGACTGCTAACTATGGCTACACCTTC	CASVSGSTANYGYTF
.	TRBV7-6	TRBJ2-1	many	TGTGCCAGCACTCGCACTCGAAGCGAGATCCATGAGCAGTTCTTC	CASTRTRSEIHEQFF
.	TRBV15	TRBJ1-1	few	TGTGCCACCAGCAGAGAGCGAGGGGGGTTAGGCACTGAAGCTTTCTTT	CATSRERGGLGTEAFF
.	TRBV7-9	TRBJ1-1	.	TGTGCCAGCAGCGTCCACCAGAACACTGAAGCTTTCTTT	CASSVHQNTEAFF
.	TRBV19	TRBJ2-7	.	TGTGCCAGTAGTTGGGACCTCGGCGTTACCGGCGAGCAGTACTTC	CASSWDLGVTGEQYF
.	TRBV19	TRBJ2-3	.	TGTGCCAGTAGTGAAGGGGCAGATACGCAGTATTTT	CASSEGADTQYF
.	TRBV7-9	TRBJ1-6	many	TGTGCCAGCTCCACAGAGCCCGACCTAACCCTCCACTTT	CASSTEPDLTLHF
.	TRBV7-6	TRBJ2-3	.	TGTGCCAGCAGCTTAGACGCGGGCCTAGGGGATACGCAGTATTTT	CASSLDAGLGDTQYF
.	TRBV5-8	TRBJ1-6	.	TGTGCCAGCAGCCAAGAAGCAGGGCCCCTCCACTTT	CASSQEAGPLHF
.	TRBV7-9	TRBJ1-2	many	TGTGCCAGCAGCTGGGGGCAGGAAGCTAACTATGGCTACACCTTC	CASSWGQEANYGYTF
.	TRBV11-2	TRBJ2-1	.	TGTGCCAGCAGCTTAGGAAACTGGCAGTACAATGAGCAGTTCTTC	CASSLGNWQYNEQFF
TRBD2	TRBV10-2	TRBJ2-1	.	TGCGCCAGCAGTGAGGCGGGACTACAGTTTACCTCCTACAATGAGCAGTTCTTC	CASSEAGLQFTSYNEQFF
.	TRBV7-9	TRBJ2-1	many	TGTGCCAGCACCCAATACACATATCCCTACAATGAGCAGTTCTTC	CASTQYTYPYNEQFF
TRBD1	TRBV6-1	TRBJ1-2	many	TGTGCCAGCAGTGAAGGCAGGGGCAGGGGGCTGAGTACCTATGGCTACACCTTC	CASSEGRGRGLSTYGYTF
TRBD1	TRBV12-3/TRBV12-4	TRBJ1-1	many	TGTGCCAGCAGTTTGACAGGGGCCACTGAAGCTTTCTTT	CASSLTGATEAFF
TRBD2	TRBV2	TRBJ2-1	.	TGTGCCAGCAACGGGGCGGGAGGCCCCTACAATGAGCAGTTCTTC	CASNGAGGPYNEQFF